The 10 T cell receptor beta chains below were found in one sample sequenced in a study of T cell responses to AZD1222 COVID-19 vaccine. Here immunoSEQ multiplex PCR was the method, and the copy in TCRdb shows in-frame clones only, minus some. The data show fewer than 30,000 clones, with around 80% seen just once and 5.8% held by the top ten. Sequencing used peripheral blood, obtained on day 0 of AZD1222 vaccination. The receptors stem from an adult in good health.

This clone was recorded only once. V usage is TRBV6-5 and J usage is TRBJ1-5, with 8 bases that match TRBD1. The germline gives CDR1 MNHEY, CDR2 SVGAGI. The CDR3 totals 14 residues. After removal of 6 bases from V and 3 bases from J, the junction contained 4 bases not matched to a gene. CDR3 coding DNA: TGTGCCAGCAGCCAGACAGGGGTCAATCAGCCCCAGCATTTT. The encoded protein is CASSQTGVNQPQHF.

The chain couples TRBV5-6 to TRBJ1-5; no clear D. The V end lost 1 base, the J end lost 3 bases, and 23 bases lay between the germline ends. CDR1 is SGHDT, CDR2 YYEEEE, per germline. CDR3 size: 19 residues. CDR3 in DNA: TGTGCCAGCAGCTTGTGGGTCGGAAATTACTTCTCCCCCAATCAGCCCCAGCATTTT. As protein: CASSLWVGNYFSPNQPQHF.

The chain employs TRBV7-2 and TRBJ1-5, with D unclear. The V end was cut by 5 bases, the J end by 0 bases, with 8 bases between. The CDR3 has 14 amino acids. The germline CDR1 and CDR2 sequences are SGHTA and FQGNSA. The CDR3 here is CASSPQYSNQPQHF. CDR3 DNA sequence: TGTGCCAGCAGCCCCCAGTATAGCAATCAGCCCCAGCATTTT.

This clone was detected only once. This chain uses TRBV24-1 with TRBJ2-5, with 12 bases identical to TRBD2. Per the germline V gene, CDR1 is KGHDR and CDR2 is SFDVKD. CDR3 length equals 14 residues. After removal of 10 bases from V and 5 bases from J, the junction contained 7 bases not matched to a gene. CDR3 protein: CATLAGGPSETQYF. The CDR3, as DNA: TGTGCCACGCTAGCGGGAGGGCCCTCTGAGACCCAGTACTTC.

The rearrangement links TRBV6-5 to TRBJ1-5; a possible D gene is TRBD1 (6 bases). The germline V gene encodes CDR1 MNHEY and CDR2 SVGAGI. Trimming shortened V by 6 bases and J by 7 bases, and 19 bases separated the two germline ends. The CDR3 sequence is 15 residues long. The DNA of the CDR3 is TGTGCCAGCAGGTCACAGGGCAATAAGGGGCAGCCCCAGCATTTT. It codes for CASRSQGNKGQPQHF.

The chain uses TRBV18 and TRBJ2-1, with 8 positions matching TRBD1. The germline gives CDR1 KGHSH, CDR2 LQKENI. There are 15 residues in the CDR3. V was clipped by 6 bases and J by 5 bases; unmatched bases: 9. CDR3 sequence reads: CASSPKQGENNEQFF. CDR3 nucleotides: TGTGCCAGCTCCCCTAAACAGGGGGAGAACAATGAGCAGTTCTTC.

This clone was detected only a few times. The chain combines TRBV3-1 (or the pseudogene TRBV3-2) with TRBJ2-1; 8 bases agree with TRBD2. Looked up from germline, CDR1 is LGHDT and CDR2 is YNNKEL (reference sequence). V lost 4 bases, J lost 7 bases, and 3 bases stayed unmatched. CDR3 length: 13 residues. The CDR3 sequence is CASSRRGGNEQFF. CDR3 nucleotide sequence: TGTGCCAGCAGCCGCCGGGGGGGGAATGAGCAGTTCTTC.

The rearrangement links TRBV7-2 to TRBJ1-5, with 12 bases matching TRBD1. Germline V gene data show CDR1 as SGHTA and CDR2 as FQGNSA. The CDR3 covers 16 residues. V lost 5 bases, J lost 6 bases, and 8 bases stayed unmatched. CDR3 residues: CASSPGQGALSQPQHF. Here the CDR3 DNA reads TGTGCCAGCAGCCCGGGACAGGGGGCCTTGAGTCAGCCCCAGCATTTT.

The V and J genes are TRBV6-5 and TRBJ1-2; D perhaps matches TRBD1 (6 bases). Germline V CDR1 and CDR2: MNHEY, SVGAGI. The CDR3 totals 14 residues. V shed 7 bases and J shed 8 bases, with 20 bases lying between them. The CDR3 here is CASNNRAVVGGYTF. DNA of the CDR3: TGTGCCAGCAACAACAGGGCAGTTGTAGGCGGCTACACCTTC.

V gene TRBV6-2 or TRBV6-3 combines with J gene TRBJ2-1; D is undetermined. CDR1 is MNHEY and CDR2 is SVGEGT in the germline V gene. Trimming removed 2 bases from V and 7 bases from J, with 12 bases in between. CDR3 length: 14 residues. CDR3 DNA sequence: TGTGCCAGCAGTTACCCCCAAATGAGTAATGAGCAGTTCTTC. Amino acid sequence: CASSYPQMSNEQFF.